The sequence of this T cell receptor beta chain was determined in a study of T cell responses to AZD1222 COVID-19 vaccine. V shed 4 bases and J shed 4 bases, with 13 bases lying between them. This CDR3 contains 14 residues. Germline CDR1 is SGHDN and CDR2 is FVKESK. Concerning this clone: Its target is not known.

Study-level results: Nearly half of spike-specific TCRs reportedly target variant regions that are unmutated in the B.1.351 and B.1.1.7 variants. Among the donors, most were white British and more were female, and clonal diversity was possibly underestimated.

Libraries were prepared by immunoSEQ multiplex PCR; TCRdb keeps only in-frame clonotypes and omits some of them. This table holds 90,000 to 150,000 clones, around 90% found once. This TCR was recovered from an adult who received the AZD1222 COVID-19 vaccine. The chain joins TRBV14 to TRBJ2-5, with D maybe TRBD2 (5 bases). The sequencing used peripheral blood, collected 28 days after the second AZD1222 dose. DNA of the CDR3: TGTGCCAGCAGCCGCCAACTGGGGAGAGAGACCCAGTACTTC. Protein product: CASSRQLGRETQYF. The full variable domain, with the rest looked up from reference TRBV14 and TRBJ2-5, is EAGVTQFPSHSVIEKGQTVTLRCDPISGHDNLYWYRRVMGKEIKFLLHFVKESKQDESGMPNNRFLAERTGGTYSTLKVQPAELEDSGVYFCASSRQLGRETQYFGPGTRLLVL.